The sequence of this T cell receptor (beta chain) was determined in a study of OX40 agonist ivuxolimab in advanced cancers. Looking at the study overall: Patients received intravenous ivuxolimab every 2 weeks at 0.01 to 10 mg/kg.

Data came from immunoSEQ multiplex PCR; TCRdb stores just in-frame clones and leaves some out. The sample holds 65,000 to 90,000 clones, 85% to 90% seen once. V dropped 4 bases and J dropped 1 base, with 17 bases sitting between them. The V gene's germline CDR1 is SGHRS and CDR2 YFSETQ. The CDR3 totals 16 residues. Study outcomes and limitations: Not determined was the antigen specificity of the expanded peripheral T cells.

Points on this clone: Its target is not known.

The sequencing here drew on CD4+ or CD8+ T cells sorted from blood, taken in a trial of the OX40 agonist ivuxolimab. V usage is TRBV5-1 and J usage is TRBJ1-1, with D maybe TRBD1 (5 bases). The receptor was isolated from an adult with an advanced solid tumor such as melanoma, head and neck, liver or kidney cancer. CDR3 coding DNA: TGCGCCAGCAGCCGAGGGGACGTTAAGAGGAACACTGAAGCTTTCTTT. Amino acid sequence: CASSRGDVKRNTEAFF. The whole variable domain, remainder taken from reference TRBV5-1 and TRBJ1-1, is KAGVTQTPRYLIKTRGQQVTLSCSPISGHRSVSWYQQTPGQGLQFLFEYFSETQRNKGNFPGRFSGRQFSNSRSEMNVSTLELGDSALYLCASSRGDVKRNTEAFFGQGTRLTVV.